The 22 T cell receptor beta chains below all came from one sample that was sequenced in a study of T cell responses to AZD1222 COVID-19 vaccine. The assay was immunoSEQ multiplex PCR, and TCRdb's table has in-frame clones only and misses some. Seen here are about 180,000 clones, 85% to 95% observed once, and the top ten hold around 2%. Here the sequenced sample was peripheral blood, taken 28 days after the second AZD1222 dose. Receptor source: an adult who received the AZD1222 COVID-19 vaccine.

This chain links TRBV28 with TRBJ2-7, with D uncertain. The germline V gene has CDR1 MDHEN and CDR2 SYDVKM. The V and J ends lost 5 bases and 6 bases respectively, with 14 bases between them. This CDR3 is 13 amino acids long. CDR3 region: CASSPLGRSEQYF. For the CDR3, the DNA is TGTGCCAGCAGTCCCCTTGGGCGATCCGAGCAGTACTTC.

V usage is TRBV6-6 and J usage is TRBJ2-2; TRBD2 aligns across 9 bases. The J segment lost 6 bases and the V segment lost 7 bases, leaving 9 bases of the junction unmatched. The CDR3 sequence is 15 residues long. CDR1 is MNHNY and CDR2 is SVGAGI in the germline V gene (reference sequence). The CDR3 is CASIGAGGPPGELFF. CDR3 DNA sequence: TGTGCCAGCATTGGCGCGGGAGGGCCTCCCGGGGAGCTGTTTTTT.

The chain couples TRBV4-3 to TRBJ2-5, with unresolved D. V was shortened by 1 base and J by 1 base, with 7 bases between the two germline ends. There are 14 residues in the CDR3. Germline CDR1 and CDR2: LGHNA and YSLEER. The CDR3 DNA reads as TGCGCCAGCAGCCAAGCGGCAGGCCAAGAGACCCAGTACTTC. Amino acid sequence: CASSQAAGQETQYF.

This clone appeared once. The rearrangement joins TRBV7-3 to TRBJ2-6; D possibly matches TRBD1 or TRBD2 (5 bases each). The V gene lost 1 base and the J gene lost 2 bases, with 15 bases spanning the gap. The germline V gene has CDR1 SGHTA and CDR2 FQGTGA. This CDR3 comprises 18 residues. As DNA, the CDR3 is TGTGCCAGCAGCTTAAACGCAGGGAGACCCGCTGGGGCCAACGTCCTGACTTTC. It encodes CASSLNAGRPAGANVLTF.

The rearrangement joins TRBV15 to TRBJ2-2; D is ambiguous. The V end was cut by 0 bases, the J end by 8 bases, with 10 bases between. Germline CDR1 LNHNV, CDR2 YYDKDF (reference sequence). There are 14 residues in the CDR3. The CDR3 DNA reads TGTGCCACCAGCAGAGATAGGCTGGCGGGGGAGCTGTTTTTT. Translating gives CATSRDRLAGELFF.

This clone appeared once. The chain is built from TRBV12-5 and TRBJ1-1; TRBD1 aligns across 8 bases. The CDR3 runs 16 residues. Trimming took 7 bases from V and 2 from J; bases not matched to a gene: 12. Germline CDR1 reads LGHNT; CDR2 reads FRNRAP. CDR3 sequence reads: CASDFTPGQANTEAFF. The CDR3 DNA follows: TGTGCTAGTGATTTTACCCCGGGACAGGCCAACACTGAAGCTTTCTTT.

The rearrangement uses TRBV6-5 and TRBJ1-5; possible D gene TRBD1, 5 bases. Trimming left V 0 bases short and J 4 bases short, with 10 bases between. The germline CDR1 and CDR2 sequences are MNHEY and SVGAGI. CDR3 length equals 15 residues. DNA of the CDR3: TGTGCCAGCAGTTACTCGTGGGGGGGTAATCAGCCCCAGCATTTT. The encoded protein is CASSYSWGGNQPQHF.

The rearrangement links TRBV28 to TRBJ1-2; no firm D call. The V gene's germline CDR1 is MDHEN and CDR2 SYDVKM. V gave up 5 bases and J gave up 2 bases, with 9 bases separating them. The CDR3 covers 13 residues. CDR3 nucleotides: TGTGCCAGCAGTCCGACCGACAACTATGGCTACACCTTC. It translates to CASSPTDNYGYTF.

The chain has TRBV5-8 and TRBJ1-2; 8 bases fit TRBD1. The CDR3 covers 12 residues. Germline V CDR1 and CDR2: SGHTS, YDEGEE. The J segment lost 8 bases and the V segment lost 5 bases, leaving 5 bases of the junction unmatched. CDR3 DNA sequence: TGTGCCAGCAGTTCGACAGGGGAAGGCTACACCTTC. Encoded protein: CASSSTGEGYTF.

This CDR3 is CASSESLTGYGYTF. The CDR3 DNA is TGTGCCAGCAGTGAATCCCTCACAGGCTATGGCTACACCTTC. The chain is built from TRBV25-1 and TRBJ1-2; TRBD1 might be the D (5 bases). Germline CDR1 MGHDK, CDR2 SYGVNS. The V end lost 1 base, the J end lost 4 bases, and 10 bases lay between the germline ends. The CDR3 is made up of 14 amino acids.

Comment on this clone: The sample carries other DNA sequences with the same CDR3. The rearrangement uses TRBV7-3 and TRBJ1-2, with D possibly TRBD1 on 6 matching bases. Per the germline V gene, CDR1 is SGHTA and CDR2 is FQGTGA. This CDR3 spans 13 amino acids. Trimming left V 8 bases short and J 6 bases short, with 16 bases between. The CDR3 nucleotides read TGTGCCAGCTCGCAAACAGGGCGAGATGGCTACACCTTC. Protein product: CASSQTGRDGYTF.

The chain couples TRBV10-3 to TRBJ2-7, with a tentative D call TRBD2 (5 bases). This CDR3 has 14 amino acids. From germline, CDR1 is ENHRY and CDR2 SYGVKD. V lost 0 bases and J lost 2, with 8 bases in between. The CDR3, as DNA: TGTGCCATCAGTGAGTCGACCGGGACCTACGAGCAGTACTTC. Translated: CAISESTGTYEQYF.

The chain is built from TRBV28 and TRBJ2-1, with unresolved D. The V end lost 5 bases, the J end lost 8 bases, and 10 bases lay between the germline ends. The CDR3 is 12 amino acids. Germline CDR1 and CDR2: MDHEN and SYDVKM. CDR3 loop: CASSPYRDEQFF. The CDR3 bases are TGTGCCAGCAGTCCCTATAGGGATGAGCAGTTCTTC.

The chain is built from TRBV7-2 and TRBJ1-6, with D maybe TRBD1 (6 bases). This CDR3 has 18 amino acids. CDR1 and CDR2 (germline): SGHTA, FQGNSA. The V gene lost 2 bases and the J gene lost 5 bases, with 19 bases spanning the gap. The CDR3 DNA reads TGTGCCAGCAGCTTAAAGTCTTGGGGGCAATCCAATAATTCACCCCTCCACTTT. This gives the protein CASSLKSWGQSNNSPLHF.

The CDR3 spells CASSFHGGNQPQHF. The CDR3 coding sequence is TGTGCCAGCAGTTTTCACGGGGGCAATCAGCCCCAGCATTTT. V gene TRBV28 combines with J gene TRBJ1-5; no definite D call. V was shortened by 3 bases and J by 2 bases, with 8 bases between the two germline ends. Germline CDR1 MDHEN, CDR2 SYDVKM. This CDR3 is 14 amino acids long.

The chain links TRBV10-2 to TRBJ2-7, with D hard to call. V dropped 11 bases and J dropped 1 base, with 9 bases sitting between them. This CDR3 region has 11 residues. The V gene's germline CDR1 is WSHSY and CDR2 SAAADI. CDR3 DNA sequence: TGCGCCGCCGGAGAATCCTACGAGCAGTACTTC. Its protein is CAAGESYEQYF.

CDR3 nucleotides: TGTGCCAGCAGCTTGCAGGGAAATTCTGGAAACACCATATATTTT. Translated, it gives CASSLQGNSGNTIYF. The J gene is TRBJ1-3, the V gene TRBV5-4; D is perhaps TRBD1 (5 bases). This CDR3 region has 15 residues. The germline V and J ends were trimmed by 1 base and 1 base, with 9 bases remaining between them. The germline V gene encodes CDR1 SGHNT and CDR2 YYREEE (reference sequence).

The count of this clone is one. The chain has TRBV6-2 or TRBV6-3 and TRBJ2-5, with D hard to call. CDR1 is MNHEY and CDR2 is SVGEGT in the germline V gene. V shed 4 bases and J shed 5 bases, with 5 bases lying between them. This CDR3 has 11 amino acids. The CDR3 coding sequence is TGTGCCAGCAGTTGGGTGGAGACCCAGTACTTC. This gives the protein CASSWVETQYF.

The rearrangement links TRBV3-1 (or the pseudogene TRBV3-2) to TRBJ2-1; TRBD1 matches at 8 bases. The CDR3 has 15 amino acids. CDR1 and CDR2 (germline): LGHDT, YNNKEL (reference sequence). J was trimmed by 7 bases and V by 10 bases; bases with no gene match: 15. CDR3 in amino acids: CATGNQGASGNEQFF. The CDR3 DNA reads TGTGCCACTGGAAACCAGGGGGCCAGTGGTAATGAGCAGTTCTTC.

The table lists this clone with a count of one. The CDR3 bases are TGTGCCAGCTCACCACCTAGAGGACAGGGGGATTTGGGTGCTTTCTTT. This encodes CASSPPRGQGDLGAFF. The chain has TRBV18 and TRBJ1-1; TRBD1 aligns across 10 bases. V lost 0 bases to trimming and J lost 11 bases; unmatched junction nucleotides: 12. Germline loops: CDR1 KGHSH, CDR2 LQKENI. The CDR3 sequence is 16 residues long.

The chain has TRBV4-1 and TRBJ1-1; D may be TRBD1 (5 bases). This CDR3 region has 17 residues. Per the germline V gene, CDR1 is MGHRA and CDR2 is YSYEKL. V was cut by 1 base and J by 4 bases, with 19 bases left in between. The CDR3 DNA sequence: TGCGCCAGCAGCCAAGGTCGAGGGAGGCGTAGGGGCACTGAAGCTTTCTTT. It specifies CASSQGRGRRRGTEAFF.

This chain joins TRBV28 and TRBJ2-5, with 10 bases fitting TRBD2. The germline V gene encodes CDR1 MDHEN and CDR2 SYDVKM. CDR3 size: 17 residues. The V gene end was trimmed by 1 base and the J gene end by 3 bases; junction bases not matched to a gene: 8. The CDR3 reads CASSLLPSGSLKETQYF. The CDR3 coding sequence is TGTGCCAGCAGTTTATTGCCTAGCGGGAGCCTTAAAGAGACCCAGTACTTC.